A single sample gave rise to the 29 T cell receptor beta chains below, sequenced in a study of T-cell memory formation after mild COVID-19 (dated by TCRdb to 2020 to 2023). Libraries were built with 5' RACE. The sequencer was an Illumina NovaSeq 6000. In-frame beta chains were kept once TCRdb had trimmed the public reads at Q25 with fastp and called clones with MiXCR. Duplicate CDR3 protein sequences are folded into a single record with the most common DNA and genes. The sample records about 290,000 distinct CDR3 sequences, roughly 17% of which are singletons. The ten biggest clones cover roughly 23% of the sample. Sequences were obtained from PBMCs or a T cell subset sorted from them (not recorded which). These TCRs come from a man between 18 and 29 years old who had mild COVID-19 (a few samples of this study predate the infection). The sample titles of this study are shuffled in the database, so cell type and time point are left out; the donor was told from shared clones.

This clonotype was counted between two and nine times. The V gene is TRBV30, the J gene TRBJ1-3; no firm D call. Trimming stripped 0 bases from V and 3 bases from J, with 3 bases between. The CDR3 consists of 12 residues. Germline V gene data show CDR1 as GTSNPN and CDR2 as SVGIG (reference sequence). The CDR3 region is CAWSVLGNTIYF. The CDR3 nucleotides read TGTGCCTGGAGTGTACTTGGAAACACCATATATTTT.

The chain couples TRBV7-3 to TRBJ2-1, with 9 bases identical to TRBD2. CDR3 size: 15 residues. V was pared by 4 bases and J by 5 bases, with 6 bases of the junction left unmatched. Germline CDR1 is SGHTA and CDR2 is FQGTGA. For the CDR3, the DNA is TGTGCCAGCAGCTATAGCGGGGGAACACACAATGAGCAGTTCTTC. Encoded protein: CASSYSGGTHNEQFF. Full variable domain (outside the CDR3, taken from reference TRBV7-3 and TRBJ2-1): GAGVSQTPSNKVTEKGKYVELRCDPISGHTALYWYRQSLGQGPEFLIYFQGTGAADDSGLPNDRFFAVRPEGSVSTLKIQRTERGDSAVYLCASSYSGGTHNEQFFGPGTRLTVL.

CDR3 loop: CASSLFLTELTYNEQFF. Written as DNA, the CDR3 is TGCGCCAGCAGCCTATTCCTGACAGAATTGACCTACAATGAGCAGTTCTTC. V and J are TRBV5-1 and TRBJ2-1; TRBD1 is a possible D gene (5 bases). This CDR3 contains 17 residues. Germline values: CDR1 SGHRS, CDR2 YFSETQ. V was shortened by 4 bases and J by 2 bases, with 19 bases between the two germline ends.

The genes are TRBV19 and TRBJ1-2; 8 bases fit TRBD1. The germline CDR1 and CDR2 sequences are LNHDA and SQIVND (reference sequence). V lost 3 bases and J lost 8; bases outside the gene matches: 8. The CDR3 extends over 14 amino acids. The CDR3 nucleotides read TGTGCCAGTAGTATCCCGGGACAGGCTGAAGGCTACACCTTC. Its translation: CASSIPGQAEGYTF. The whole variable domain, filled in from reference TRBV19 and TRBJ1-2, reads DGGITQSPKYLFRKEGQNVTLSCEQNLNHDAMYWYRQDPGQGLRLIYYSQIVNDFQKGDIAEGYSVSREKKESFPLTVTSAQKNPTAFYLCASSIPGQAEGYTFGSGTRLTVV.

V and J are TRBV6-2 or TRBV6-3 and TRBJ2-2, with TRBD1 matching over 7 bases. The CDR3 has 15 amino acids. The germline gives CDR1 MNHEY, CDR2 SVGEGT. V shed 6 bases and J 1 base; nucleotides not matched to a gene: 5. The CDR3 DNA reads as TGTGCCAGCAGCCGGACAGGCGTGAACACCGGGGAGCTGTTTTTT. It is translated as CASSRTGVNTGELFF.

In this sample, this clonotype turned up a few times. The rearrangement uses TRBV2 and TRBJ2-3; D is uncertain. V lost 10 bases and J 4 bases, leaving 12 bases between the germline ends. This CDR3 spans 12 amino acids. In germline, CDR1 is SNHLY, CDR2 FYNNEI. The CDR3 DNA sequence: TGTGCCACTCGGATAGTGCCAGATACGCAGTATTTT. Its translation: CATRIVPDTQYF.

This clonotype was counted between two and nine times. V usage is TRBV7-6 and J usage is TRBJ2-1, with 9 bases aligning to TRBD2. The V gene's germline CDR1 is SGHVS and CDR2 FNYEAQ. V shed 1 base and J 1 base; nucleotides not matched to a gene: 8. The CDR3 consists of 18 residues. CDR3 in DNA: TGTGCCAGCAGCTTAGTTTCCAGCGGGAGGTCTTCCTACAATGAGCAGTTCTTC. It yields the protein CASSLVSSGRSSYNEQFF.

This clonotype appeared a few times. J is TRBJ2-5 and V is TRBV5-1, with TRBD1 matching over 8 bases. The CDR3 consists of 14 residues. Per the germline V gene, CDR1 is SGHRS and CDR2 is YFSETQ. Trimming took 4 bases from V and 1 from J; bases not matched to a gene: 3. CDR3 bases: TGCGCCAGCAGCGCTACAGGGGGCCAAGAGACCCAGTACTTC. It codes for CASSATGGQETQYF.

The chain recombines TRBV12-3 or TRBV12-4 with TRBJ1-3; D unclear. The CDR3 contains 13 residues. Trimming cost V 5 bases and J 4 bases, with 9 bases left between them. CDR3 DNA sequence: TGTGCCAGCAGTCCCATGGGGGGAAACACCATATATTTT. Protein sequence: CASSPMGGNTIYF.

This clonotype has only a few counts. This chain links TRBV19 with TRBJ2-6; D is possibly TRBD2 (5 bases). This CDR3 has 15 amino acids. Germline CDR1 reads LNHDA; CDR2 reads SQIVND (reference sequence). Trimming cost V 2 bases and J 4 bases, with 9 bases left between them. As DNA, the CDR3 is TGTGCCAGTAGTATATATGGAGGCGGGGCCAACGTCCTGACTTTC. Its translation is CASSIYGGGANVLTF.

This CDR3 reads CASSLFPKPEQFF. The CDR3 nucleotides read TGTGCCAGCAGCTTATTTCCAAAGCCGGAGCAGTTCTTC. The chain combines TRBV11-2 with TRBJ2-1; D remains ambiguous. V lost 2 bases, J lost 10 bases, and 12 bases lay in between. In germline, CDR1 is SGHAT, CDR2 FQNNGV. The CDR3 sequence is 13 residues long.

This clonotype has a count of ten or more. This chain connects TRBV7-9 to TRBJ2-3; 10 nucleotides line up with TRBD2. The CDR3 is made up of 16 amino acids. Germline trimming cut 4 bases from V and 4 bases from J; bases unmatched to any gene: 8. CDR1 is SEHNR and CDR2 is FQNEAQ in the germline V gene (reference sequence). CDR3 sequence reads: CASSSAIAGGSDTQYF. CDR3 bases: TGTGCCAGCAGCTCGGCTATAGCGGGGGGCTCAGATACGCAGTATTTT.

This clonotype was counted ten times or more. The J gene is TRBJ2-3, the V gene TRBV4-3; 7 bases agree with TRBD2. CDR1 is LGHNA and CDR2 is YSLEER in the germline V gene. This CDR3 region has 15 residues. The V segment lost 3 bases and the J segment 4 bases; nucleotides outside the gene matches: 7. Here the CDR3 reads CASSQERDRPDTQYF. The CDR3 coding sequence is TGCGCCAGCAGCCAGGAGCGGGATCGGCCAGATACGCAGTATTTT.

This rearrangement joins TRBV29-1 to TRBJ2-7, with 7 bases that match TRBD1. The V gene end was trimmed by 6 bases and the J gene end by 1 base; junction bases not matched to a gene: 3. Germline CDR1 SQVTM, CDR2 ANQGSEA. This CDR3 comprises 12 residues. The CDR3 protein is CSVEQGSYEQYF. CDR3 coding DNA: TGCAGCGTGGAACAGGGGTCCTACGAGCAGTACTTC.

The CDR3 DNA is TGTGCCAGCAGCTTCGTCAGATCCTACGAGCAGTACTTC. Its protein product is CASSFVRSYEQYF. The chain joins TRBV7-2 to TRBJ2-7; no clear D. The V and J ends lost 3 bases and 1 base respectively, with 7 bases between them. Germline V gene data show CDR1 as SGHTA and CDR2 as FQGNSA. The CDR3 covers 13 residues.

CDR3 in amino acids: CASSILNEQFF. CDR3 nucleotide sequence: TGTGCCAGCAGTATACTTAATGAGCAGTTCTTC. V is TRBV12-3 or TRBV12-4 and J is TRBJ2-1; no clear D. This CDR3 has 11 amino acids. The ends were cut back, 5 bases at V and 7 bases at J, with 6 bases in the middle.

This clonotype has ten or more counts. The chain carries TRBV28 and TRBJ2-1; D is unclear. Germline-derived CDR1 and CDR2 are MDHEN and SYDVKM. Deletions cut 3 bases from V and 7 bases from J, with 10 bases between. This CDR3 has 13 residues. CDR3 protein: CASSLTVTNEQFF. The CDR3 nucleotides are TGTGCCAGCAGTTTGACGGTTACGAATGAGCAGTTCTTC. The variable domain in full, with the rest retrieved from reference TRBV28 and TRBJ2-1, is DVKVTQSSRYLVKRTGEKVFLECVQDMDHENMFWYRQDPGLGLRLIYFSYDVKMKEKGDIPEGYSVSREKKERFSLILESASTNQTSMYLCASSLTVTNEQFFGPGTRLTVL.

This clonotype occurred a few times. The chain couples TRBV7-9 to TRBJ2-3; D is unresolved. Between the trimmed V and J ends, which lost 5 bases and 0 bases, there was a span of 9 bases. The CDR3 covers 14 residues. Germline CDR1 and CDR2: SEHNR and FQNEAQ (reference sequence). CDR3 bases: TGTGCCAGCAGCCATGGAGATAGCACAGATACGCAGTATTTT. This gives the protein CASSHGDSTDTQYF.

V is TRBV2 and J is TRBJ2-6; a weak D match, TRBD2 (6 bases). The germline V gene encodes CDR1 SNHLY and CDR2 FYNNEI. V was cut by 7 bases and J by 2 bases, with 12 bases left in between. CDR3 size: 15 residues. The CDR3 nucleotides are TGTGCCAGCAATAACCCGGGGGCTGGGGCCAACGTCCTGACTTTC. Translating it yields CASNNPGAGANVLTF.

This clonotype was seen a few times. The chain links TRBV20-1 to TRBJ2-7; TRBD1 agrees at 7 bases. Germline CDR1 reads DFQATT; CDR2 reads SNEGSKA (reference sequence). This CDR3 spans 13 amino acids. V shed 1 base and J 4 bases; nucleotides not matched to a gene: 4. The CDR3 reads CSARGPGGYEQYF. CDR3 sequence (DNA): TGCAGTGCTAGAGGGCCAGGGGGTTACGAGCAGTACTTC.

This clonotype was counted only a few times. The rearrangement links TRBV6-6 to TRBJ1-5; 7 nucleotides agree with TRBD1. CDR1 and CDR2 (germline): MNHNY, SVGAGI (reference sequence). J gave up 10 bases and V 6 bases, and 9 bases lay outside the gene matches. This CDR3 has 13 residues. CDR3 sequence (DNA): TGTGCCAGCAGGCCCGGACAGGTTAGTCCCCAGCATTTT. It specifies CASRPGQVSPQHF.

This clonotype has ten or more counts. V gene TRBV10-3 combines with J gene TRBJ2-5; 9 bases fit TRBD2. Trimming took 4 bases from V and 3 from J; bases not matched to a gene: 0. There are 13 residues in the CDR3. Germline V lookup: CDR1 ENHRY, CDR2 SYGVKD. CDR3 sequence reads: CAISGGGEETQYF. The CDR3 DNA reads TGTGCCATCAGTGGCGGGGGGGAAGAGACCCAGTACTTC.

The sample holds a few counts of this clonotype. The chain joins TRBV4-3 to TRBJ2-1; 11 nucleotides agree with TRBD2. The J segment lost 6 bases and the V segment lost 4 bases, leaving 11 bases of the junction unmatched. From germline, CDR1 is LGHNA and CDR2 YSLEER. The CDR3 length is 17 residues. The CDR3 region is CASSRSGGTSGPNEQFF. The CDR3 DNA reads as TGCGCCAGCAGCCGAAGTGGCGGGACTAGCGGCCCCAATGAGCAGTTCTTC.

The chain uses TRBV24-1 and TRBJ1-5, with D perhaps matching TRBD1 (5 bases). This CDR3 comprises 15 residues. V was cut by 6 bases and J by 6 bases, with 17 bases left in between. Germline values: CDR1 KGHDR, CDR2 SFDVKD. The CDR3 spells CATSPGRWGGQPQHF. The CDR3 coding sequence is TGTGCCACCAGTCCGGGCAGGTGGGGCGGTCAGCCCCAGCATTTT.

This clonotype was seen at least ten times. The J gene is TRBJ1-6, the V gene TRBV5-1; D is unclear. The CDR3 contains 14 residues. Germline V CDR1 and CDR2: SGHRS, YFSETQ. V lost 0 bases and J 10 bases, leaving 11 bases between the germline ends. CDR3 loop: CASSLADGISPLHF. The CDR3 coding sequence is TGCGCCAGCAGCTTGGCCGACGGGATCTCACCCCTCCACTTT.

The chain combines TRBV5-1 with TRBJ2-5, with D unclear. The germline V gene encodes CDR1 SGHRS and CDR2 YFSETQ. This CDR3 comprises 14 residues. V lost 0 bases, J lost 5 bases, and 11 bases lay in between. The CDR3 nucleotides read TGCGCCAGCAGCTTGGATTCCGGGTTCGAGACCCAGTACTTC. As protein: CASSLDSGFETQYF.

This clonotype was detected once. The V call is TRBV30, the J call TRBJ1-3; possibly TRBD1 for D (5 bases). This CDR3 contains 14 residues. Germline assignment: CDR1 GTSNPN and CDR2 SVGIG (reference sequence). V was trimmed by 0 bases and J by 4 bases, leaving 10 bases between them. The CDR3 here is CAWSVVTAGNTIYF. CDR3 in DNA: TGTGCCTGGAGTGTGGTGACAGCAGGAAACACCATATATTTT.

This clonotype was detected only a few times. The CDR3, as DNA: TGTGCCAGCAGCCGCAGGACGGATAACACCGGGGAGCTGTTTTTT. It yields the protein CASSRRTDNTGELFF. V and J are TRBV7-6 and TRBJ2-2; D remains unclear. The CDR3 sequence is 15 residues long. The ends were cut back, 5 bases at V and 2 bases at J, with 12 bases in the middle. Germline CDR1 and CDR2: SGHVS and FNYEAQ.

The chain is built from TRBV6-5 and TRBJ1-5, with 10 nucleotides matching TRBD1. With V trimmed by 2 bases and J by 7 bases, 14 bases remained unmatched. The V gene's germline CDR1 is MNHEY and CDR2 SVGAGI. The CDR3 spans 18 residues. CDR3 sequence (DNA): TGTGCCAGCAGTTACCGTCTAATGCCTGGACAGGGGGGACAGCCCCAGCATTTT. Amino acid sequence: CASSYRLMPGQGGQPQHF.